The clone carrying this T cell receptor beta chain was picked up a small number of times. Unmatched junction bases numbered 6, after V lost 4 bases and J lost 7 bases. Germline-derived CDR1 and CDR2 are MGHRA and YSYEKL. The CDR3 runs to 13 residues. Sequencing was performed with immunoSEQ multiplex PCR; in TCRdb, only in-frame clones are kept and a portion is missing. The sample lists 85,000 to 130,000 clones, more than 90% occurring once. This entry belongs to a study of T cell changes during pregnancy in multiple sclerosis. Sequenced here: peripheral blood, sampled in the second trimester of pregnancy. V and J are TRBV4-1 and TRBJ1-1, with 7 bases that match TRBD1. This sequence was found in a female donor with multiple sclerosis, enrolled in a pregnancy study. CDR3 in amino acids: CASSLRTGFEAFF. The CDR3 DNA reads TGCGCCAGCAGCCTCAGGACAGGTTTTGAAGCTTTCTTT.